The 7 T cell receptor beta chains in this list originate from one sample, sequenced in a study of cytomegalovirus exposure and HLA in healthy donors. The PCR made use of 60 Vbeta and 13 Jbeta primers. Method: immunoSEQ multiplex PCR; TCRdb's copy keeps in-frame clones and lacks some. The table includes 120,000 or so clones, about 80% detected once. The sequenced material came from PBMCs. Every receptor here comes from a male donor in good health and CMV-seronegative.

The chain combines TRBV7-8 with TRBJ1-5; 7 nucleotides agree with TRBD1. This CDR3 has 16 amino acids. V shed 5 bases, J shed 2 bases, and the junction held 9 bases outside the gene matches. In germline, CDR1 is SGHVS, CDR2 FQNEAQ. Here the CDR3 reads CASSKDAGTGNQPQHF. The DNA for the CDR3 is TGTGCCAGCAGCAAAGACGCCGGGACAGGCAATCAGCCCCAGCATTTT.

The chain has TRBV6-6 and TRBJ2-3, with a possible D match to TRBD2 (6 bases). V gave up 1 base and J gave up 2 bases, with 10 bases separating them. CDR3 length: 15 amino acids. Germline loops: CDR1 MNHNY, CDR2 SVGAGI (reference sequence). CDR3 DNA sequence: TGTGCCAGCAGTTACTTGGCGGGACCCACAGATACGCAGTATTTT. Residues: CASSYLAGPTDTQYF.

The V call is TRBV5-3, the J call TRBJ1-1, with D possibly TRBD1 on 5 matching bases. TRBV5-3 is an open reading frame, and its role is uncertain. The CDR3 sequence is 14 residues long. V lost 4 bases and J 1 base, leaving 11 bases between the germline ends. In DNA, the CDR3 is TGTGCCAGAAGCACTCACCAGGGGAACACTGAAGCTTTCTTT. This gives the protein CARSTHQGNTEAFF.

The chain uses TRBV6-1 and TRBJ2-7, with TRBD2 matching over 7 bases. This CDR3 region has 13 residues. V was pared by 8 bases and J by 0 bases, with 4 bases of the junction left unmatched. Germline V gene sequence: CDR1 MNHNS, CDR2 SASEGT. CDR3 DNA sequence: TGTGCCAGCGGACTAGGCCTCTCCTACGAGCAGTACTTC. Its protein product is CASGLGLSYEQYF.

The chain employs TRBV25-1 and TRBJ2-7; TRBD2 agrees at 8 bases. V shed 4 bases, J shed 3 bases, and the junction held 8 bases outside the gene matches. The CDR3 consists of 15 residues. Germline assignment: CDR1 MGHDK and CDR2 SYGVNS. The chain's CDR3 is CASSGISGTFYEQYF. The CDR3 DNA reads TGTGCCAGCAGTGGGATTAGCGGGACATTCTACGAGCAGTACTTC.

The chain has TRBV30 and TRBJ2-5; D may be TRBD1 (6 bases). This CDR3 is 11 amino acids long. In germline, CDR1 is GTSNPN, CDR2 SVGIG (reference sequence). The V end lost 1 base, the J end lost 13 bases, and 13 bases lay between the germline ends. Written as DNA, the CDR3 is TGTGCCTGGAGTGGGGGGCAACTGCTGTACTTC. It translates to CAWSGGQLLYF.

The chain is built from TRBV12-5 and TRBJ2-1; possible D gene TRBD1, 6 bases. CDR3 length: 13 residues. Per the germline V gene, CDR1 is LGHNT and CDR2 is FRNRAP. V was cut by 4 bases and J by 4 bases, with 8 bases left in between. DNA for the CDR3: TGTGCTAGTGGTTCCGGACAGTACAATGAGCAGTTCTTC. Residues: CASGSGQYNEQFF.